One sample yielded the 8 T cell receptor beta chains listed below, sequenced in a study of T cells in Graves' hyperthyroidism and ophthalmopathy. What was amplified from RNA transcripts were TCR beta CDR3 regions. Using the HTBI primer set, a first-round RT-PCR was run on the TCR CDR3. In TCRdb, the multiplex PCR reads were re-called with MiXCR into one record per CDR3 protein. Among a few hundred thousand distinct CDR3 sequences listed, 46% were seen once. The source material was peripheral blood or thyroid tissue (not recorded which). Every receptor here comes from a woman younger than 35 with Graves' hyperthyroidism.

This clonotype came up many times. V is TRBV20-1 and J is TRBJ2-5; 11 bases are a match to TRBD2. Losses at the gene ends were 5 bases for V and 5 bases for J; bases not matched to a gene: 13. The germline V gene encodes CDR1 DFQATT and CDR2 SNEGSKA (reference sequence). This CDR3 has 16 amino acids. CDR3 region: CSAPIAGGPGMETQYF. The CDR3 nucleotides are TGCAGTGCTCCAATAGCGGGAGGGCCCGGTATGGAGACCCAGTACTTC.

This sequence joins TRBV29-1 and TRBJ1-1, with TRBD1 matching over 7 bases. The CDR3 covers 13 residues. V shed 6 bases, J shed 8 bases, and the junction held 12 bases outside the gene matches. Germline values: CDR1 SQVTM, CDR2 ANQGSEA. CDR3 sequence reads: CSVRPDRKNEAFF. The CDR3 DNA is TGCAGCGTACGTCCGGACAGGAAGAACGAAGCTTTCTTT.

This chain connects TRBV7-2 to TRBJ1-2, with TRBD1 identical over 11 bases. CDR1 is SGHTA, CDR2 FQGNSA, per germline. The CDR3 is 14 amino acids. Trimming removed 4 bases from V and 8 bases from J; junction bases left unmatched: 6. DNA for the CDR3: TGTGCCAGCAGCTCTGGACAGGGGGCGAGAGGCTACACCTTC. Translating gives CASSSGQGARGYTF.

This clonotype was picked up many times. CDR3 protein: CSATYSNQPQHF. DNA of the CDR3: TGCAGTGCGACCTATAGCAATCAGCCCCAGCATTTT. V and J are TRBV20-1 and TRBJ1-5; D is uncertain. This CDR3 spans 12 amino acids. Between the trimmed V and J ends, which lost 6 bases and 0 bases, there was a span of 6 bases. The V gene's germline CDR1 is DFQATT and CDR2 SNEGSKA (reference sequence).

The J gene is TRBJ1-3, the V gene TRBV9; D is possibly TRBD1 (6 bases). This CDR3 is 17 amino acids long. V lost 0 bases, J lost 3 bases, and 16 bases lay in between. Germline V gene data show CDR1 as SGDLS and CDR2 as YYNGEE. The CDR3, as DNA: TGTGCCAGCAGCGTAGACGCATCGGCAGGGGATGGAAACACCATATATTTT. Translated, it gives CASSVDASAGDGNTIYF.

The chain is built from TRBV25-1 and TRBJ2-7, with 11 positions matching TRBD2. The V gene's germline CDR1 is MGHDK and CDR2 SYGVNS. Unmatched junction bases numbered 9, after V lost 2 bases and J lost 3 bases. CDR3 length: 17 amino acids. The chain's CDR3 is CASSEKGIAGGDYEQYF. CDR3 bases: TGTGCCAGCAGTGAAAAGGGGATAGCGGGAGGGGACTACGAGCAGTACTTC.

The chain couples TRBV2 to TRBJ2-7; 12 bases agree with TRBD2. The CDR3 runs to 17 residues. Germline V gene sequence: CDR1 SNHLY, CDR2 FYNNEI. The trim removed 6 bases at V and 4 bases at J, leaving 13 bases unmatched. Here the CDR3 reads CASSHVLAGGPGYEQYF. CDR3 nucleotides: TGTGCCAGCAGCCACGTTCTAGCGGGGGGGCCGGGTTACGAGCAGTACTTC.

This clonotype was found many times. The chain combines TRBV7-2 with TRBJ1-2; D possibly corresponds to TRBD1 (5 bases). CDR3 length equals 13 residues. In germline, CDR1 is SGHTA, CDR2 FQGNSA. V was trimmed by 1 base and J by 4 bases, leaving 7 bases between them. Written as DNA, the CDR3 is TGTGCCAGCAGCTTAGGACAGCCCTATGGCTACACCTTC. Translation gives CASSLGQPYGYTF.